The 23 T cell receptor beta chains below come from one sample, sequenced in a study of blood T cells in healthy people across ages. Combining a sample-barcoded 5' primer with a J-beta primer mix, a second PCR ran for about 7 to 11 cycles. A single record per CDR3 protein comes from TCRdb applying MiXCR to the 5' RACE reads. The sample carries about 580,000 distinct CDR3 sequences, around 48% recorded once. The sequenced sample was blood. These receptors were collected from a man at least 80 years old in good health.

The genes are TRBV20-1 and TRBJ2-7, with 9 bases lining up with TRBD1. CDR1 and CDR2 from the germline V gene are DFQATT and SNEGSKA (reference sequence). V trimming: 5 bases; J trimming: 6 bases; junction bases outside the gene matches: 11. The CDR3 is made up of 14 amino acids. The CDR3 DNA reads TGCAGTGCTTCCCAGGGGACAGGGTTTTCCGAGCAGTACTTC. Translating gives CSASQGTGFSEQYF.

This rearrangement joins TRBV10-3 to TRBJ2-1; 8 bases map to TRBD2. Germline V gene sequence: CDR1 ENHRY, CDR2 SYGVKD. CDR3 size: 15 residues. Trimming took 8 bases from V and 6 from J; bases not matched to a gene: 12. CDR3 coding DNA: TGTGCCATCGCCATGAGCGGGAGTTCCCTCAATGAGCAGTTCTTC. Translation gives CAIAMSGSSLNEQFF.

V gene TRBV7-2 combines with J gene TRBJ2-5; D might be TRBD2 (5 bases). V was shortened by 2 bases and J by 4 bases, with 14 bases between the two germline ends. The CDR3 has 15 amino acids. CDR1 and CDR2 (germline): SGHTA, FQGNSA. The CDR3 protein is CASSLSAARAETQYF. For the CDR3, the DNA is TGTGCCAGCAGCTTATCGGCGGCGAGGGCAGAGACCCAGTACTTC.

Notes on this clonotype: This may be a read error: a much more frequent sequence differs by one nucleotide. The rearrangement links TRBV6-5 to TRBJ1-6, with 8 bases aligning to TRBD1. Germline V gives CDR1 MNHEY, CDR2 SVGAGI. V was pared by 1 base and J by 8 bases, with 10 bases of the junction left unmatched. The CDR3 covers 17 residues. The CDR3 DNA is TGTGCCAGCAGTTACTGGTTAGGGACAGGAAATGATTCACCCCTCCACTTT. This sequence encodes CASSYWLGTGNDSPLHF.

The chain joins TRBV20-1 to TRBJ2-7; D not resolved. V was clipped by 4 bases and J by 2 bases, with 15 bases between them. The germline gives CDR1 DFQATT, CDR2 SNEGSKA (reference sequence). The CDR3 consists of 14 residues. For the CDR3, the DNA is TGCAGTGCTACAGATAACACGGAGACCTACGAGCAGTACTTC. This sequence encodes CSATDNTETYEQYF.

This clonotype showed up just a few times. CDR3 bases: TGTGCCAGCAGCTTAGAGGCCGGGACCTACGAGCAGTACTTC. Translation: CASSLEAGTYEQYF. The chain couples TRBV7-2 to TRBJ2-5; maybe TRBD2 (5 bases). Gene TRBJ2-7 matches the end of the DNA better, so the J call may be wrong. Germline loops: CDR1 SGHTA, CDR2 FQGNSA. This CDR3 has 14 residues.

The CDR3 loop is CASGSGDIQYF. The CDR3 coding sequence is TGTGCCAGCGGTAGCGGTGACATTCAGTACTTC. This chain links TRBV7-2 with TRBJ2-4; perhaps TRBD2 as D (6 bases). The germline V gene has CDR1 SGHTA and CDR2 FQGNSA. This CDR3 region has 11 residues. Deletions cut 8 bases from V and 8 bases from J, with 10 bases between.

V is TRBV27 and J is TRBJ1-2; 9 bases are a match to TRBD1. Germline V lookup: CDR1 MNHEY, CDR2 SMNVEV (reference sequence). CDR3 length equals 15 residues. With 5 bases clipped from V and 3 bases from J, the junction kept 7 bases outside the gene matches. CDR3 amino acids: CASSPRDREDYGYTF. DNA for the CDR3: TGTGCCAGCAGTCCCCGGGACAGGGAGGACTATGGCTACACCTTC.

The V and J genes are TRBV19 and TRBJ2-5, with D hard to call. CDR1 is LNHDA, CDR2 SQIVND, per germline (reference sequence). The length of the CDR3 is 14 residues. Trimming took off 7 bases at V and 7 bases at J, with 19 bases between the two ends. The CDR3 region has the DNA TGTGCCAGTACCGAGGACCCGATCTGGGGGACCCAGTACTTC. Its protein is CASTEDPIWGTQYF.

This clonotype came up many times. The J gene is TRBJ1-1, the V gene TRBV6-5; D possibly corresponds to TRBD1 (6 bases). V was pared by 6 bases and J by 1 base, with 15 bases between. CDR3 length equals 15 residues. CDR1 is MNHEY and CDR2 is SVGAGI in the germline V gene. The CDR3 spells CASSLTGTQNTEAFF. CDR3 coding DNA: TGTGCCAGCAGCCTCACTGGGACACAGAACACTGAAGCTTTCTTT.

This clonotype was observed many times. The chain carries TRBV6-6 and TRBJ2-7; D is unclear. Germline assignment: CDR1 MNHNY and CDR2 SVGAGI (reference sequence). The CDR3 has 15 amino acids. Trimming stripped 0 bases from V and 3 bases from J, with 12 bases between. The CDR3 DNA sequence: TGTGCCAGCAGTTACTCCGGTCTGGTTCACTACGAGCAGTACTTC. This sequence encodes CASSYSGLVHYEQYF.

This chain links TRBV7-6 with TRBJ1-2; perhaps TRBD1 as D (6 bases). This CDR3 comprises 16 residues. Germline lookup yields CDR1 SGHVS and CDR2 FNYEAQ. The V gene lost 5 bases and the J gene lost 1 base, with 17 bases spanning the gap. The CDR3 spells CASSAQPGDFNYGYTF. CDR3 in DNA: TGTGCCAGCAGCGCGCAACCAGGGGACTTTAACTATGGCTACACCTTC.

The rearrangement links TRBV15 to TRBJ2-7; D unresolved. Germline values: CDR1 LNHNV, CDR2 YYDKDF (reference sequence). The CDR3 sequence is 15 residues long. Trimming left V 0 bases short and J 5 bases short, with 14 bases between. The CDR3: CATSRDLGFSDEQYF. For the CDR3, the DNA is TGTGCCACCAGCAGAGATTTGGGATTCAGCGACGAGCAGTACTTC. The variable domain in full, with the rest retrieved from reference TRBV15 and TRBJ2-7, is DAMVIQNPRYQVTQFGKPVTLSCSQTLNHNVMYWYQQKSSQAPKLLFHYYDKDFNNEADTPDNFQSRRPNTSFCFLDIRSPGLGDTAMYLCATSRDLGFSDEQYFGPGTRLTVT.

This clonotype was observed a handful of times. V gene TRBV7-2 combines with J gene TRBJ2-7; TRBD1 might be the D (5 bases). The germline CDR1 and CDR2 sequences are SGHTA and FQGNSA. CDR3 length equals 16 residues. Trimming pared 1 base from V and 2 bases from J, leaving 15 bases between. The CDR3 is CASSLDWGGKAYEQYF. The DNA of the CDR3 is TGTGCCAGCAGCTTAGATTGGGGCGGTAAAGCCTACGAGCAGTACTTC.

This clonotype occurred a few times. The V and J genes are TRBV5-1 and TRBJ2-7; 13 bases match TRBD2. CDR1 and CDR2 from the germline V gene are SGHRS and YFSETQ. The CDR3 is 18 amino acids. V dropped 1 base and J dropped 0; count of bases not matched to a gene: 7. In DNA form, the CDR3 reads TGCGCCAGCAGCTTGTCAGGACTAGCGGGAGAAATCTCCTACGAGCAGTACTTC. This gives the protein CASSLSGLAGEISYEQYF. Full variable domain (missing parts from reference TRBV5-1 and TRBJ2-7): KAGVTQTPRYLIKTRGQQVTLSCSPISGHRSVSWYQQTPGQGLQFLFEYFSETQRNKGNFPGRFSGRQFSNSRSEMNVSTLELGDSALYLCASSLSGLAGEISYEQYFGPGTRLTVT.

This clonotype was seen a handful of times. This chain joins TRBV18 and TRBJ1-2, with D maybe TRBD1 (5 bases). Germline lookup yields CDR1 KGHSH and CDR2 LQKENI. The CDR3 length is 16 residues. V lost 2 bases to trimming and J lost 4 bases, with 17 bases between them. The CDR3 spells CASSPAGALSAYGYTF. The CDR3 DNA follows: TGTGCCAGCTCACCAGCCGGGGCCCTAAGTGCCTATGGCTACACCTTC.

This clonotype was picked up a small number of times. The chain joins TRBV29-1 to TRBJ2-1; D gene ambiguous. Germline-derived CDR1 and CDR2 are SQVTM and ANQGSEA. The CDR3 loop spans 9 amino acids. Trimming stripped 3 bases from V and 10 bases from J, with 4 bases between. The DNA for the CDR3 is TGCAGCGTTGAGGAGGAGCAGTTCTTC. It yields the protein CSVEEEQFF.

The chain uses TRBV7-9 and TRBJ1-4, with D uncertain. This CDR3 is 14 amino acids long. CDR1 is SEHNR and CDR2 is FQNEAQ in the germline V gene (reference sequence). V lost 6 bases, J lost 0 bases, and 8 bases lay in between. Here the CDR3 reads CASREGTTNEKLFF. In nucleotides, the CDR3 is TGTGCCAGCAGGGAGGGAACAACTAATGAAAAACTGTTTTTT.

V is TRBV2 and J is TRBJ1-2; D is unresolved. CDR1 is SNHLY, CDR2 FYNNEI, per germline. With 6 bases removed from V and 4 bases from J, the gap between germline ends came to 15 bases. The CDR3 consists of 14 residues. The CDR3 is CASRVRALGYGYTF. The CDR3 region has the DNA TGTGCCAGCAGGGTTAGAGCCCTGGGCTATGGCTACACCTTC.

This clonotype has just one count. The missing conserved phenylalanine or tryptophan at the end of this CDR3 makes a read error likely. The rearrangement links TRBV6-6 to TRBJ2-5, with D unresolved. This CDR3 spans 14 amino acids. The germline gives CDR1 MNHNY, CDR2 SVGAGI (reference sequence). Trimming removed 4 bases from V and 3 bases from J, with 12 bases in between. In nucleotides, the CDR3 is TGTGCCAGCAGTTCCTCGCTTGGAAAAGAGACCCAGTACGTC. Its translation is CASSSSLGKETQYV.

CDR3 nucleotides: TGTGCCGAAGGACGGTCAACCTACGAGCAGTACTTC. This gives the protein CAEGRSTYEQYF. This chain uses TRBV11-2 with TRBJ2-7; D not certain. V lost 11 bases, J lost 2 bases, and 13 bases lay in between. Germline loops: CDR1 SGHAT, CDR2 FQNNGV. This CDR3 is 12 amino acids long. Together with reference TRBV11-2 and TRBJ2-7, the CDR3 gives the full variable domain: EAGVAQSPRYKIIEKRQSVAFWCNPISGHATLYWYQQILGQGPKLLIQFQNNGVVDDSQLPKDRFSAERLKGVDSTLKIQPAKLEDSAVYLCAEGRSTYEQYFGPGTRLTVT.

This chain links TRBV2 with TRBJ2-1; D is perhaps TRBD1 or TRBD2 (6 bases each). The CDR3 runs to 15 residues. Germline CDR1 and CDR2: SNHLY and FYNNEI. Trimming shortened V by 1 base and J by 9 bases, and 16 bases separated the two germline ends. This chain's CDR3 is CASSEVGGQRSEQFF. CDR3 coding DNA: TGTGCCAGCAGTGAAGTAGGGGGGCAGCGGAGTGAGCAGTTCTTC. Full variable domain (remainder filled in from reference TRBV2 and TRBJ2-1): EPEVTQTPSHQVTQMGQEVILRCVPISNHLYFYWYRQILGQKVEFLVSFYNNEISEKSEIFDDQFSVERPDGSNFTLKIRSTKLEDSAMYFCASSEVGGQRSEQFFGPGTRLTVL.

Only a few counts were recorded for this clonotype. The chain links TRBV29-1 to TRBJ2-1; 11 bases agree with TRBD2. Germline V gene lookup returns CDR1 SQVTM and CDR2 ANQGSEA. The CDR3 length is 12 residues. Trimming at V came to 8 bases and at J to 9 bases, leaving 6 bases not matched to a gene. This CDR3 reads CSTGLAAGEQFF. The CDR3 DNA sequence: TGCAGCACGGGACTAGCGGCCGGTGAGCAGTTCTTC.